The 21 T cell receptor beta chains below all came from one sample that was sequenced in a study of T cells in Graves' hyperthyroidism and ophthalmopathy. TCR beta CDR3 regions were amplified from RNA. The TCR CDR3 first-round RT-PCR relied on the HTBI primer set. MiXCR, applied by TCRdb to the multiplex PCR reads, yields one record per CDR3 protein. The table shows more than 300,000 distinct CDR3 sequences, with roughly 17% occurring only once. Sequencing was done on a sample of blood. These receptors all stem from a woman under 40 with Graves' hyperthyroidism that later progressed to Graves' ophthalmopathy.

The CDR3 here is CASRLDTGPRTRQFF. The CDR3 bases are TGTGCCAGCAGGTTAGACACCGGGCCACGAACGCGACAGTTCTTC. This sequence joins TRBV6-1 and TRBJ2-1; D unresolved. V shed 6 bases and J shed 13 bases, with 25 bases lying between them. Looked up from germline, CDR1 is MNHNS and CDR2 is SASEGT. The length of the CDR3 is 15 residues.

This clonotype came up many times. J is TRBJ2-2 and V is TRBV6-1, with 9 bases identical to TRBD1. CDR1 and CDR2 from the germline V gene are MNHNS and SASEGT. The CDR3 extends over 13 amino acids. V trimming: 8 bases; J trimming: 5 bases; junction bases outside the gene matches: 3. The CDR3 is CASWGTGTGELFF. The DNA of the CDR3 is TGTGCCAGCTGGGGGACAGGGACCGGGGAGCTGTTTTTT.

This clonotype was observed at least ten times. V and J are TRBV19 and TRBJ1-5; no firm D call. The germline CDR1 and CDR2 sequences are LNHDA and SQIVND (reference sequence). The V end lost 3 bases, the J end lost 2 bases, and 11 bases lay between the germline ends. The CDR3 contains 15 residues. The CDR3 DNA follows: TGTGCCAGTAGTATGCGACCGGAGGGCAATCAGCCCCAGCATTTT. Its translation: CASSMRPEGNQPQHF.

This clonotype was recorded many times. The chain links TRBV28 to TRBJ2-7; TRBD1 is a possible D gene (6 bases). The V end was cut by 2 bases, the J end by 5 bases, with 10 bases between. CDR3 length: 13 amino acids. Germline CDR1 and CDR2: MDHEN and SYDVKM. The CDR3 region is CASSLLQGDEQYF. CDR3 bases: TGTGCCAGCAGTTTACTACAGGGCGACGAGCAGTACTTC.

This clonotype was counted at least ten times. The chain recombines TRBV11-1 with TRBJ2-7; D unresolved. Looked up from germline, CDR1 is SGHAT and CDR2 is FQDESV (reference sequence). CDR3 length: 13 residues. Trimming stripped 8 bases from V and 1 base from J, with 12 bases between. The CDR3 sequence is CASSKGKSYEQYF. CDR3 DNA: TGTGCCAGCTCCAAGGGCAAATCCTACGAGCAGTACTTC.

This clonotype was recorded many times. This chain links TRBV5-1 with TRBJ1-2, with D maybe TRBD1 (6 bases). Germline CDR1 and CDR2: SGHRS and YFSETQ. The CDR3 is 17 amino acids. The V gene lost 1 base and the J gene lost 4 bases, with 20 bases spanning the gap. The CDR3 loop is CASSLKGGKGDTYGYTF. CDR3 DNA sequence: TGCGCCAGCAGCTTGAAAGGGGGGAAAGGGGATACCTATGGCTACACCTTC.

This clonotype came up many times. This rearrangement joins TRBV12-3 or TRBV12-4 to TRBJ2-2, with 9 bases aligning to TRBD1. The CDR3 has 15 residues. With V trimmed by 4 bases and J by 1 base, 1 base remained unmatched. The CDR3 nucleotides are TGTGCCAGCAGTTACAGGGGGCAGAACACCGGGGAGCTGTTTTTT. This codes for CASSYRGQNTGELFF.

This clonotype was observed at least ten times. The chain combines TRBV7-8 with TRBJ1-1, with unresolved D. Trimming shortened V by 5 bases and J by 4 bases, and 17 bases separated the two germline ends. CDR1 and CDR2 (germline): SGHVS, FQNEAQ. The CDR3 consists of 15 residues. The CDR3 bases are TGTGCCAGCAGCCATCACCCCCGGGCTATCACTGAAGCTTTCTTT. It codes for CASSHHPRAITEAFF.

The rearrangement uses TRBV5-1 and TRBJ2-3, with TRBD2 matching 9 bases. With V trimmed by 4 bases and J by 2 bases, 8 bases remained unmatched. The CDR3 contains 16 residues. Germline V lookup: CDR1 SGHRS, CDR2 YFSETQ. The chain's CDR3 is CASSKGGRADTDTQYF. The CDR3 DNA reads as TGCGCCAGCAGCAAGGGCGGGAGGGCCGACACAGATACGCAGTATTTT.

This clonotype was counted at least ten times. The chain has TRBV6-1 and TRBJ1-1, with D unresolved. Germline values: CDR1 MNHNS, CDR2 SASEGT. Trimming left V 8 bases short and J 1 base short, with 11 bases between. There are 13 residues in the CDR3. The CDR3 DNA follows: TGTGCCAGCTCCCCGGATGCGAACACTGAAGCTTTCTTT. Translating gives CASSPDANTEAFF.

This clonotype was seen many times. The gene calls are TRBV12-3 or TRBV12-4 and TRBJ1-1; D is possibly TRBD1 (6 bases). The V and J ends lost 6 bases and 6 bases respectively, with 14 bases between them. CDR3 length: 13 amino acids. The CDR3 here is CASSLGGGPEAFF. CDR3 bases: TGTGCCAGCAGCCTTGGGGGGGGGCCTGAAGCTTTCTTT.

This clonotype occurred many times. The rearrangement links TRBV19 to TRBJ1-2, with D hard to call. The germline V gene encodes CDR1 LNHDA and CDR2 SQIVND (reference sequence). V lost 8 bases and J lost 0, with 13 bases in between. This CDR3 has 14 amino acids. The CDR3 DNA follows: TGTGCCAGTGCGCGGCTCCGAACTAACTATGGCTACACCTTC. This translates into CASARLRTNYGYTF. Complete variable domain (other parts from reference TRBV19 and TRBJ1-2): DGGITQSPKYLFRKEGQNVTLSCEQNLNHDAMYWYRQDPGQGLRLIYYSQIVNDFQKGDIAEGYSVSREKKESFPLTVTSAQKNPTAFYLCASARLRTNYGYTFGSGTRLTVV.

This clonotype was observed at least ten times. The chain links TRBV11-2 to TRBJ1-1, with no clear D. CDR1 is SGHAT, CDR2 FQNNGV, per germline. The CDR3 is made up of 14 amino acids. V was pared by 5 bases and J by 3 bases, with 13 bases between. CDR3 sequence (DNA): TGTGCCAGCAGCCAATTGACTAGGTACACTGAAGCTTTCTTT. This translates into CASSQLTRYTEAFF.

This clonotype was found a few times. One end of the junction is discordant with germline, which a read error may explain. CDR3 in amino acids: CASSYSVRAQDTQYF. DNA of the CDR3: TGCGCCAGCAGCTATAGCGTGAGGGCCCAAGATACCCAGTACTTC. This chain links TRBV4-1 with TRBJ2-5; a possible D gene is TRBD2 (5 bases). Looked up from germline, CDR1 is MGHRA and CDR2 is YSYEKL. The CDR3 length is 15 residues.

This clonotype has at least ten counts. This chain connects TRBV6-5 to TRBJ1-1, with a weak D call TRBD1 (5 bases). V lost 2 bases to trimming and J lost 4 bases, with 8 bases between them. Germline loops: CDR1 MNHEY, CDR2 SVGAGI. This CDR3 region has 13 residues. The CDR3 sequence: CASSYHGGTEAFF. Here the CDR3 DNA reads TGTGCCAGCAGTTACCACGGGGGCACTGAAGCTTTCTTT.

The chain combines TRBV2 with TRBJ2-7; 12 nucleotides agree with TRBD2. The germline gives CDR1 SNHLY, CDR2 FYNNEI. There are 16 residues in the CDR3. The trim removed 2 bases at V and 4 bases at J, leaving 6 bases unmatched. CDR3: CASSEKGLAGPYEQYF. In DNA, the CDR3 is TGTGCCAGCAGTGAAAAGGGACTAGCGGGCCCGTACGAGCAGTACTTC.

CDR3: CASSSTGLYEQYF. The CDR3 coding sequence is TGTGCCAGCAGTTCCACCGGCCTCTACGAGCAGTACTTC. The chain recombines TRBV6-1 with TRBJ2-7, with D unclear. Germline values: CDR1 MNHNS, CDR2 SASEGT. V shed 5 bases and J shed 3 bases, with 11 bases lying between them. The CDR3 sequence is 13 residues long.

The sample holds many counts of this clonotype. The rearrangement uses TRBV27 and TRBJ1-3; D ambiguous. The germline V and J ends were trimmed by 5 bases and 4 bases, with 18 bases remaining between them. The CDR3 consists of 16 residues. CDR1 is MNHEY and CDR2 is SMNVEV in the germline V gene (reference sequence). Here the CDR3 DNA reads TGTGCCAGCAGTGCTCTAAGCGACGAAGGGGGAAACACCATATATTTT. Translating it yields CASSALSDEGGNTIYF.

The rearrangement links TRBV7-9 to TRBJ2-7; unclear D gene. V was trimmed by 2 bases and J by 0 bases, leaving 11 bases between them. The germline V gene has CDR1 SEHNR and CDR2 FQNEAQ (reference sequence). The CDR3 sequence is 15 residues long. CDR3 amino acids: CASSLRAVGSYEQYF. The CDR3 DNA follows: TGTGCCAGCAGCTTAAGGGCCGTTGGCTCCTACGAGCAGTACTTC.

In its sample, this clonotype was seen a few times. The chain carries TRBV18 and TRBJ1-2; 8 bases map to TRBD1. The CDR3 is made up of 16 amino acids. Trimming removed 3 bases from V and 3 bases from J; junction bases left unmatched: 9. Germline loops: CDR1 KGHSH, CDR2 LQKENI. CDR3 DNA sequence: TGTGCCAGCTCACCGTTAGGACAGGGTAGTTACTATGGCTACACCTTC. Its protein product is CASSPLGQGSYYGYTF.

At least ten counts were recorded for this clonotype. The chain uses TRBV30 and TRBJ2-7; 10 bases line up with TRBD2. The J segment lost 1 base and the V segment lost 1 base, leaving 13 bases of the junction unmatched. CDR3 size: 18 residues. Germline values: CDR1 GTSNPN, CDR2 SVGIG (reference sequence). The CDR3 bases are TGTGCCTGGAGTGCCGATCGAGCGGGAGGGCCTAGGTCCTACGAGCAGTACTTC. It codes for CAWSADRAGGPRSYEQYF. Using reference TRBV30 and TRBJ2-7 for the parts outside the CDR3, the full variable domain is SQTIHQWPATLVQPVGSPLSLECTVEGTSNPNLYWYRQAAGRGLQLLFYSVGIGQISSEVPQNLSASRPQDRQFILSSKKLLLSDSGFYLCAWSADRAGGPRSYEQYFGPGTRLTVT.